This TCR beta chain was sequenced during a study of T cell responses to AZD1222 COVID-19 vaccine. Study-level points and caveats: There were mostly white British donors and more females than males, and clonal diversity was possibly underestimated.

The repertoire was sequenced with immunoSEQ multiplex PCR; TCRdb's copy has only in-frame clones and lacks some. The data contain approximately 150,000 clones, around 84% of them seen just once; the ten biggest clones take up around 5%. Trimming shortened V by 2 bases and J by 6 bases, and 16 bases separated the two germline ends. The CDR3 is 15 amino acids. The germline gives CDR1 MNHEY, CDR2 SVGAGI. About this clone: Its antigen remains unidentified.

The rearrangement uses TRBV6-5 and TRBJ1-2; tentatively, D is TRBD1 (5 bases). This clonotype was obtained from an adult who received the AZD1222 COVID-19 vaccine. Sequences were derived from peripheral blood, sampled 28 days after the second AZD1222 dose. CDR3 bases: TGTGCCAGCAGTTACGGCGGGACGGAGGCAAATGGCTACACCTTC. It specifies CASSYGGTEANGYTF.